The subject of this entry is one T cell receptor (beta chain). These data come from a study of CD8 T cells in Susac syndrome. Roughly 0.45 to 1 ug RNA was reverse transcribed with random hexamers. Multiplex PCR with immunoSEQ amplified the TCR beta CDR3 across 54 Vbeta and 13 Jbeta. In TCRdb, the immunoSEQ multiplex PCR reads were re-called with MiXCR into one record per CDR3 protein. Of a few hundred thousand distinct CDR3 sequences in the sample, about 96% were seen once. Germline values: CDR1 GTSNPN, CDR2 SVGIG (reference sequence). The V and J ends lost 4 bases and 0 bases respectively, with 10 bases between them. CDR3 length equals 14 residues. Sequencing targeted TCR beta in T cells from blood (CD8+ and CD4+). In the multiple sclerosis control group, patients were treatment-naive and had stable or active relapsing-remitting disease. Negative isolation was used for CD8+ and CD4+ T cells, and FACS enrichment was applied to TEMRA cells.

The clonotype comes from a human donor with multiple sclerosis. Sequencing used CD4+ T cells from PBMCs. J is TRBJ2-1 and V is TRBV30, with no clear D. This chain's CDR3 is CAWTPWSSYNEQFF. CDR3 sequence (DNA): TGTGCCTGGACCCCTTGGAGCTCCTACAATGAGCAGTTCTTC.